Below, 19 T cell receptor beta chains from the same sample are listed, as sequenced in a study of T cells in Graves' hyperthyroidism and ophthalmopathy. Amplified regions were TCR beta CDR3 sequences from RNA transcripts. HTBI primers drove first-round RT-PCR of the TCR CDR3. In TCRdb, the multiplex PCR reads were re-called with MiXCR into one record per CDR3 protein. The repertoire has about 700,000 distinct CDR3 sequences, 45% of them found once; the top ten carry under 8.5%. Sequencing was carried out using peripheral blood or thyroid tissue (not recorded which). These TCRs come from an adult man with Graves' disease, either hyperthyroidism or ophthalmopathy (not recorded which).

The chain links TRBV15 to TRBJ2-3; TRBD2 matches 8 bases. The CDR3 consists of 15 residues. Per germline, CDR1 LNHNV and CDR2 YYDKDF (reference sequence). The V segment lost 1 base and the J segment 4 bases; nucleotides outside the gene matches: 4. The CDR3 bases are TGTGCCACCAGCAGAGTCGGGAGGGCCTCAGATACGCAGTATTTT. This sequence encodes CATSRVGRASDTQYF. The full variable domain, rest sourced from reference TRBV15 and TRBJ2-3, is DAMVIQNPRYQVTQFGKPVTLSCSQTLNHNVMYWYQQKSSQAPKLLFHYYDKDFNNEADTPDNFQSRRPNTSFCFLDIRSPGLGDTAMYLCATSRVGRASDTQYFGPGTRLTVL.

The J gene is TRBJ1-2, the V gene TRBV5-1, with unresolved D. The CDR3 loop spans 12 amino acids. CDR1 is SGHRS and CDR2 is YFSETQ in the germline V gene. Trimming removed 5 bases from V and 8 bases from J, with 13 bases in between. The DNA for the CDR3 is TGCGCCAGCAGTCGTCAGGTTGGGGGCTACACCTTC. Translation gives CASSRQVGGYTF.

The V call is TRBV29-1, the J call TRBJ1-5; 8 nucleotides align to TRBD1. This CDR3 is built from 13 residues. The V gene end was trimmed by 6 bases and the J gene end by 5 bases; junction bases not matched to a gene: 6. Germline CDR1 SQVTM, CDR2 ANQGSEA. The CDR3 DNA follows: TGCAGCGTACACGGACAGGGTGATCAGCCCCAGCATTTT. Translated: CSVHGQGDQPQHF.

There are many counts of this clonotype. The chain recombines TRBV2 with TRBJ1-2, with D tentatively TRBD1 (5 bases). Trimming took 4 bases from V and 3 from J, leaving 12 bases between them. Germline V gene sequence: CDR1 SNHLY, CDR2 FYNNEI. The CDR3 is 14 amino acids. The CDR3 bases are TGTGCCAGCAGTGGGGAGCCAGGGCACTATGGCTACACCTTC. Residues: CASSGEPGHYGYTF.

With regard to this clonotype: One end of the junction varies from germline; a read error may be responsible. CDR3 region: CASSEVQGGSPLHF. CDR3 nucleotides: TGTGCCAGCAGTGAGGTCCAGGGGGGTTCACCCCTCCACTTT. This chain joins TRBV10-3 and TRBJ1-6, with 7 bases aligning to TRBD1. The germline V gene encodes CDR1 ENHRY and CDR2 SYGVKD. The CDR3 extends over 14 amino acids.

This CDR3 is CASSRSGGRGHGELFF. The CDR3, as DNA: TGTGCCAGCAGCCGCTCAGGGGGCAGGGGTCACGGGGAGCTGTTTTTT. The chain uses TRBV7-9 and TRBJ2-2; 8 bases match TRBD1. V shed 5 bases and J 7 bases; nucleotides not matched to a gene: 12. Per the germline V gene, CDR1 is SEHNR and CDR2 is FQNEAQ (reference sequence). There are 16 residues in the CDR3. The whole variable domain, remainder taken from reference TRBV7-9 and TRBJ2-2, is DTGVSQNPRHKITKRGQNVTFRCDPISEHNRLYWYRQTLGQGPEFLTYFQNEAQLEKSRLLSDRFSAERPKGSFSTLEIQRTEQGDSAMYLCASSRSGGRGHGELFFGEGSRLTVL.

This chain links TRBV2 with TRBJ2-3, with D unclear. Trimming left V 6 bases short and J 4 bases short, with 5 bases between. The CDR3 is made up of 11 amino acids. Germline CDR1 SNHLY, CDR2 FYNNEI. The CDR3 loop reads CASSTADTQYF. The CDR3 DNA follows: TGTGCCAGCAGCACCGCAGATACGCAGTATTTT.

In its sample, this clonotype was seen once. V is TRBV28 and J is TRBJ1-5; D gene ambiguous. V was shortened by 9 bases and J by 0 bases, with 9 bases between the two germline ends. Germline V gene sequence: CDR1 MDHEN, CDR2 SYDVKM. CDR3 length: 13 amino acids. CDR3: CASKMYSNQPQHF. The CDR3 nucleotides read TGTGCCAGTAAAATGTATAGCAATCAGCCCCAGCATTTT.

This chain links TRBV12-3 or TRBV12-4 with TRBJ2-2; no definite D call. Trimming removed 5 bases at V and 6 bases at J, with 16 bases between. There are 15 residues in the CDR3. CDR3 in DNA: TGTGCCAGCAGTACCACCGACGACATTTCCGGGGAGCTGTTTTTT. Translated: CASSTTDDISGELFF.

The CDR3, as DNA: TGTGCCAGCAGTTTACTTGGACAGGGGATAGGGCAGCCCCAGCATTTT. Amino acid sequence: CASSLLGQGIGQPQHF. The V gene is TRBV27, the J gene TRBJ1-5; 9 bases map to TRBD1. This CDR3 has 16 residues. With V trimmed by 2 bases and J by 7 bases, 9 bases remained unmatched. Germline assignment: CDR1 MNHEY and CDR2 SMNVEV (reference sequence).

This clonotype was seen repeatedly, ten times or more. The CDR3 coding sequence is TGTGCCAGCAGTGAATTGGTCTATGGCTACACCTTC. Protein product: CASSELVYGYTF. The chain combines TRBV2 with TRBJ1-2; the D is unclear. Germline CDR1 SNHLY, CDR2 FYNNEI. The CDR3 is 12 amino acids. V was pared by 2 bases and J by 4 bases, with 5 bases between.

This clonotype was seen a handful of times. The V and J genes are TRBV7-2 and TRBJ2-2, with a weak D call TRBD2 (6 bases). CDR1 is SGHTA, CDR2 FQGNSA, per germline. Trimming pared 2 bases from V and 4 bases from J, leaving 17 bases between. The CDR3 loop spans 17 amino acids. The chain's CDR3 is CASSLNSLRGPTGELFF. The CDR3, as DNA: TGTGCCAGCAGCTTAAATAGTTTGCGGGGCCCCACCGGGGAGCTGTTTTTT.

This clonotype was seen at least ten times. The gene calls are TRBV7-9 and TRBJ1-1; D unclear. The CDR3 contains 13 residues. Germline V gene lookup returns CDR1 SEHNR and CDR2 FQNEAQ (reference sequence). As DNA, the CDR3 is TGTGCGACGGAGGAACTCTCGAACACTGAAGCTTTCTTT. Protein: CATEELSNTEAFF.

Notes on this clonotype: This may be a read error: a much more frequent sequence differs by one nucleotide. This chain uses TRBV7-8 with TRBJ1-3, with TRBD1 identical over 8 bases. The CDR3 extends over 16 amino acids. Germline V gene lookup returns CDR1 SGHVS and CDR2 FQNEAQ. The CDR3 reads CASSLVGTGYGSTIYF. The DNA for the CDR3 is TGTGCCAGCAGCTTAGTCGGGACAGGTTACGGAAGCACCATATATTTT.

The rearrangement links TRBV29-1 to TRBJ1-4; D not resolved. This CDR3 has 13 residues. Looked up from germline, CDR1 is SQVTM and CDR2 is ANQGSEA. V was pared by 1 base and J by 7 bases, with 10 bases between. CDR3 loop: CSVEGVIGEKLFF. CDR3 DNA: TGCAGCGTTGAAGGGGTCATCGGTGAAAAACTGTTTTTT. Full variable domain (remainder filled in from reference TRBV29-1 and TRBJ1-4): SAVISQKPSRDICQRGTSLTIQCQVDSQVTMMFWYRQQPGQSLTLIATANQGSEATYESGFVIDKFPISRPNLTFSTLTVSNMSPEDSSIYLCSVEGVIGEKLFFGSGTQLSVL.

This clonotype was detected ten times or more. The CDR3 reads CASSQGINQPQHF. As DNA, the CDR3 is TGTGCCAGCAGCCAGGGCATTAATCAGCCCCAGCATTTT. The chain couples TRBV7-6 to TRBJ1-5; possibly TRBD1 for D (5 bases). The CDR3 totals 13 residues. V was clipped by 5 bases and J by 4 bases, with 9 bases between them. Germline V lookup: CDR1 SGHVS, CDR2 FNYEAQ.

CDR3 bases: TGTGCCAGCACCCTATCGGGGCAGAAGAATTCACCCCTCCACTTT. Residues: CASTLSGQKNSPLHF. V usage is TRBV2 and J usage is TRBJ1-6, with a weak D call TRBD1 (5 bases). Germline lookup yields CDR1 SNHLY and CDR2 FYNNEI. This CDR3 contains 15 residues. V was pared by 7 bases and J by 7 bases, with 17 bases between.

The chain has TRBV29-1 and TRBJ1-1; 8 bases line up with TRBD1. CDR1 and CDR2 from the germline V gene are SQVTM and ANQGSEA. This CDR3 has 18 amino acids. Trimming took 0 bases from V and 1 from J; bases not matched to a gene: 13. CDR3 in amino acids: CSVEDLRQGRIPNTEAFF. Written as DNA, the CDR3 is TGCAGCGTTGAAGATCTCCGACAGGGGAGGATCCCGAACACTGAAGCTTTCTTT.

The chain links TRBV20-1 to TRBJ2-5; 10 bases map to TRBD2. CDR1 and CDR2 from the germline V gene are DFQATT and SNEGSKA (reference sequence). V lost 3 bases to trimming and J lost 2 bases; unmatched junction nucleotides: 9. CDR3 size: 16 residues. The CDR3 spells CSASRLAGADQETQYF. Here the CDR3 DNA reads TGCAGTGCTAGTCGGCTAGCGGGAGCAGATCAAGAGACCCAGTACTTC.